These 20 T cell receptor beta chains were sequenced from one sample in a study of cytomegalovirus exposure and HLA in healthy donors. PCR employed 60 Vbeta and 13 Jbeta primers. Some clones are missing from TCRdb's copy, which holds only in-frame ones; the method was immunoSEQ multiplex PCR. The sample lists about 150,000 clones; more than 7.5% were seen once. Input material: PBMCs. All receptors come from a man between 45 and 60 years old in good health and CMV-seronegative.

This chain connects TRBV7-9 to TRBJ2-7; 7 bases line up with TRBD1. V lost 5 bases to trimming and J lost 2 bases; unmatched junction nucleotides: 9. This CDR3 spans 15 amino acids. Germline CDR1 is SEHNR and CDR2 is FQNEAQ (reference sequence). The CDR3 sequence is CASSHGTDLAYEQYF. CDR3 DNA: TGTGCCAGCAGCCACGGGACAGATTTAGCCTACGAGCAGTACTTC. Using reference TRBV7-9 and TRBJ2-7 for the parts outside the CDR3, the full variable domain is DTGVSQNPRHKITKRGQNVTFRCDPISEHNRLYWYRQTLGQGPEFLTYFQNEAQLEKSRLLSDRFSAERPKGSFSTLEIQRTEQGDSAMYLCASSHGTDLAYEQYFGPGTRLTVT.

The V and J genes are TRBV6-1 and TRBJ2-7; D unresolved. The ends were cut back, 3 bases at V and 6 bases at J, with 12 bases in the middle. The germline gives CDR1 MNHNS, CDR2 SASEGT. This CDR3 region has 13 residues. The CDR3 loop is CASSDGLRVEQYF. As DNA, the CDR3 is TGTGCCAGCAGTGACGGTCTCCGGGTCGAGCAGTACTTC.

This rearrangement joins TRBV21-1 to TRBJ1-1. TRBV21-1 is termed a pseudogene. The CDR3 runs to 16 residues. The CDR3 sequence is CASSKGGRGRDTEAFF. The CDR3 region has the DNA TGTGCCAGCAGCAAGGGGGGGCGCGGGCGGGACACTGAAGCTTTCTTT.

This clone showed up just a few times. The CDR3 protein is CASSLARGGGGTDTQYF. The CDR3 nucleotides are TGCGCCAGCAGCTTGGCTCGCGGGGGGGGCGGCACAGATACGCAGTATTTT. This rearrangement joins TRBV5-1 to TRBJ2-3, with TRBD2 matching over 9 bases. This CDR3 spans 17 amino acids. Trimming took 0 bases from V and 1 from J; bases not matched to a gene: 6. CDR1 and CDR2 from the germline V gene are SGHRS and YFSETQ.

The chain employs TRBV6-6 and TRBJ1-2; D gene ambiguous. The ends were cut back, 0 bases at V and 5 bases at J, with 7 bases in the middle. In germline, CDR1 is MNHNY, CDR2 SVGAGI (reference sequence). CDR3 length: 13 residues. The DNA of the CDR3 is TGTGCCAGCAGTTACTCGGCAAGTTATGGCTACACCTTC. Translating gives CASSYSASYGYTF.

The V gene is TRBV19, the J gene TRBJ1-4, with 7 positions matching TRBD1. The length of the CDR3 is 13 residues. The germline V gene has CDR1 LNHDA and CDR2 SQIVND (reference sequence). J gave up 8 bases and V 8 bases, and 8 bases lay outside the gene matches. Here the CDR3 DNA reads TGTGCCAGTTATTCCAGGACAGGAGAAAAACTGTTTTTT. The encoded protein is CASYSRTGEKLFF.

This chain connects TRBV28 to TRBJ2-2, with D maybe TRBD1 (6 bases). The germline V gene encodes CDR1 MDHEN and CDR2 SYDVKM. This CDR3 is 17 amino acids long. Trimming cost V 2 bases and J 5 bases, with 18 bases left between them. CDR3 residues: CASSLRPGQGWTGELFF. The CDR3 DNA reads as TGTGCCAGCAGTTTAAGGCCTGGGCAGGGGTGGACCGGGGAGCTGTTTTTT.

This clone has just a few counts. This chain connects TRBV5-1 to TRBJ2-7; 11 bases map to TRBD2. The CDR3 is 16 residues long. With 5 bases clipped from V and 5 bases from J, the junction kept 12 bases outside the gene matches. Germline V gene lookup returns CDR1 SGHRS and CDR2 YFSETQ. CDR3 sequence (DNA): TGCGCCAGCAGTCGGACTTCTAGCGGGAGGCAAAACGAGCAGTACTTC. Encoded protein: CASSRTSSGRQNEQYF.

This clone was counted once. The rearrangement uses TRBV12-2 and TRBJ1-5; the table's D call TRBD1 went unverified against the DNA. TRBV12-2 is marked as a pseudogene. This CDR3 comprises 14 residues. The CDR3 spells CASRSGTGIWPQHF. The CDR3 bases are TGTGCAAGTCGCTCGGGGACAGGCATATGGCCCCAGCATTTT.

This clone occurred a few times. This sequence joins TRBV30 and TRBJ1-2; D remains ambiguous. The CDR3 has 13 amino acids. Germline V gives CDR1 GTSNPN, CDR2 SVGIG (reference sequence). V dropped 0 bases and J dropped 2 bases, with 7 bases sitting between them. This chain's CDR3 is CAWSVEANYGYTF. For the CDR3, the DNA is TGTGCCTGGAGTGTAGAAGCGAACTATGGCTACACCTTC.

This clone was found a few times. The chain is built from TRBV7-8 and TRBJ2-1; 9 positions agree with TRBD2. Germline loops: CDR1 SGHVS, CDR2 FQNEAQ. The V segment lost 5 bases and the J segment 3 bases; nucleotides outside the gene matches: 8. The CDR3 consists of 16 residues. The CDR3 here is CASSPVAGVGYNEQFF. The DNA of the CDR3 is TGTGCCAGCAGCCCGGTAGCGGGAGTCGGCTACAATGAGCAGTTCTTC.

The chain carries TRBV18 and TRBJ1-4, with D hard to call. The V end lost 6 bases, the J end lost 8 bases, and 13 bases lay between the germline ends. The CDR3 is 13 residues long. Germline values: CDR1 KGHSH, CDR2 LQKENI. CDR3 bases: TGTGCCAGCTCTCCAGACATTCGGGAAAAACTGTTTTTT. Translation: CASSPDIREKLFF.

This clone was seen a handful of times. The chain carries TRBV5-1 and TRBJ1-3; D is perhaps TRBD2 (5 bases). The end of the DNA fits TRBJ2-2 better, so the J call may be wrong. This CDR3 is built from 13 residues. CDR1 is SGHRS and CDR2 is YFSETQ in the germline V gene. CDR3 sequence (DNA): TGCGCCAGCAGCAGGGAGACGACCGGGGAGCTGTTTTTT. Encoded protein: CASSRETTGELFF.

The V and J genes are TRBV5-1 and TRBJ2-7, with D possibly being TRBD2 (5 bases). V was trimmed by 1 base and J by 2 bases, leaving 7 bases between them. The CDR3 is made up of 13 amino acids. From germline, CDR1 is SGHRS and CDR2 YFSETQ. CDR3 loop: CASSLKRAYEQYF. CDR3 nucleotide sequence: TGCGCCAGCAGCTTGAAGAGGGCCTACGAGCAGTACTTC.

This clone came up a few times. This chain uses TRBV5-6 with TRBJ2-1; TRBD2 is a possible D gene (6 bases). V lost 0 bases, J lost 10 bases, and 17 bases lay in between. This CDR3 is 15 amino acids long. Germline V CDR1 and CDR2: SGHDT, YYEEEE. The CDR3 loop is CASSLAPSGVHEQFF. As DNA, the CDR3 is TGTGCCAGCAGCTTGGCCCCCTCGGGGGTCCACGAGCAGTTCTTC. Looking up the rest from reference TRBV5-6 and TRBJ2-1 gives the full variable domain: DAGVTQSPTHLIKTRGQQVTLRCSPKSGHDTVSWYQQALGQGPQFIFQYYEEEERQRGNFPDRFSGHQFPNYSSELNVNALLLGDSALYLCASSLAPSGVHEQFFGPGTRLTVL.

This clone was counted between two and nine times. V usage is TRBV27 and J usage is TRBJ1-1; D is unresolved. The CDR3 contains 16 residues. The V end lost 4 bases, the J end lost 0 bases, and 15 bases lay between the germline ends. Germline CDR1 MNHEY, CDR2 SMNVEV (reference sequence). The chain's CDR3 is CASSSSLRLMNTEAFF. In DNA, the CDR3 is TGTGCCAGCAGTTCTAGCCTCCGCCTGATGAACACTGAAGCTTTCTTT.

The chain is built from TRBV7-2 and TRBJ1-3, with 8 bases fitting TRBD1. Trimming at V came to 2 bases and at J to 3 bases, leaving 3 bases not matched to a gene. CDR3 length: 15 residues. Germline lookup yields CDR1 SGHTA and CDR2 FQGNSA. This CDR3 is CASSLQGAGGNTIYF. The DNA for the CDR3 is TGTGCCAGCAGCTTACAGGGGGCTGGTGGAAACACCATATATTTT.

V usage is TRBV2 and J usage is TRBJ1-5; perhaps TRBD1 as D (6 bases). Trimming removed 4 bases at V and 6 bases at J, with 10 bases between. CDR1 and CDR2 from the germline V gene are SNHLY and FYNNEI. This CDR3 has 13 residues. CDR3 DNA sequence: TGTGCCAGCAGTGGAGGGGGGGCTCAGCCCCAGCATTTT. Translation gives CASSGGGAQPQHF.

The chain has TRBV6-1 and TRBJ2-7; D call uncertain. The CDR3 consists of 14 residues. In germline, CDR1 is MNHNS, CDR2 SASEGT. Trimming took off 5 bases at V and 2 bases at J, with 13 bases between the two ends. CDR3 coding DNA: TGTGCCAGCAGTCCGACGATTGGGCCCTACGAGCAGTACTTC. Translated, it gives CASSPTIGPYEQYF.

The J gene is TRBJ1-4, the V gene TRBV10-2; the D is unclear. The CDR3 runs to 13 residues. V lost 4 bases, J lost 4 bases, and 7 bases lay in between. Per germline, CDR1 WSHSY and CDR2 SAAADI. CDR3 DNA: TGCGCCAGCAGTGGAGTCCTTAATGAAAAACTGTTTTTT. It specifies CASSGVLNEKLFF.